This T cell receptor (beta chain) derives from a study of tumor-infiltrating lymphocytes in oesophageal squamous cell carcinoma listed by TCRdb under 2016. CDR1 and CDR2, per the germline V gene, are SNHLY and FYNNEI. V is pruned by 8 bases and J by 10 bases, leaving 11 bases of the junction without a gene match. From its cysteine to its phenylalanine, the CDR3 spans 13 amino acids. Only CDR3 DNA remains: 39 bases, in frame from the first base. With regard to this clonotype: Its cognate antigen has yet to be identified. A much larger clone differs by one base, so this may be a read error.

Libraries were built with PCR. Sequencing was performed on an Illumina HiSeq 2000. The public reads were run again by TCRdb, first through fastp at Q25 and then through MiXCR, and only productive beta chains were kept. CDR3 protein sequences are deduplicated, and each keeps its most common genes and DNA. This sample is represented by roughly 20,000 distinct CDR3 sequences; 40% to 55% of them were singletons. The ten largest clones capture about 20% of the sample. The sequence was collected from a male donor with esophageal squamous cell carcinoma. The sequenced sample was esophageal tumor tissue. Recombination linked TRBV2 to TRBJ2-1, with 7 bases matching TRBD1. The nucleotides read TGTGCCAGCGAAAGGGACAGTTACTACGAGCAGTTCTTC. It encodes CASERDSYYEQFF. Full variable domain (CDR3 extended with the reference TRBV2 and TRBJ2-1 proteins): EPEVTQTPSHQVTQMGQEVILRCVPISNHLYFYWYRQILGQKVEFLVSFYNNEISEKSEIFDDQFSVERPDGSNFTLKIRSTKLEDSAMYFCASERDSYYEQFFGPGTRLTVL.